This T cell receptor (beta chain) comes out of a study of cytomegalovirus exposure and HLA in healthy donors. Germline trimming cut 0 bases from V and 2 bases from J; bases unmatched to any gene: 8. CDR3 length equals 17 residues. Germline values: CDR1 MGHRA, CDR2 YSYEKL. Primers included in the PCR were 60 Vbeta and 13 Jbeta primers. Produced via immunoSEQ multiplex PCR; TCRdb's table is partial and in-frame only. In the table there are 150,000 to 180,000 clones, about 80% of which are singletons. Study-wide results and caveats: Highly shared variants forming one cluster were likely a sequencing artifact. TCR association rates varied by HLA locus in a later analysis, with DRB1 highest and HLA-C lowest. Usually a TCR sequence was rare, but some public TCRs were found in many donors. As was reported, the classifier diagnosed cytomegalovirus status with high specificity and sensitivity.

Concerning this clone: Its antigen remains unidentified.

Specimen: PBMCs. This receptor was obtained from a man in his thirties or forties in good health and CMV-seropositive. The chain is built from TRBV4-1 and TRBJ2-3; 7 positions agree with TRBD1. This CDR3 reads CASSQDTNRGNTDTQYF. CDR3 coding DNA: TGCGCCAGCAGCCAAGATACTAACAGGGGTAACACAGATACGCAGTATTTT.